Listed below are T cell receptor beta chains from one sample, sequenced in a study of blood T cell repertoires in COVID-19. Measured with immunoSEQ multiplex PCR; TCRdb has only the in-frame clones, and not every one. The repertoire holds 80,000 to 90,000 clones, with 87% as singletons. Sequencing was carried out using peripheral blood. The receptors stem from a man aged 55 to 70 with acute or convalescent COVID-19. The CDR3 runs from the conserved cysteine through the conserved F or W. D genes are given only for firm matches. A row's size may be missing; if present it is once, few, many or a size class.

v_call,j_call,d_call,clone_size,cdr3_nt,cdr3_aa
TRBV27,TRBJ2-2,TRBD2,few,TGTGCCAGCAGTTTTTCTCCTAGCGGGGAGAACACCGGGGAGCTGTTTTTT,CASSFSPSGENTGELFF
TRBV30,TRBJ2-5,TRBD2,NA,TGTGCCTGGAGTGTCGCGGCGGGGGTTTTCCCAGAAGAGACCCAGTACTTC,CAWSVAAGVFPEETQYF
TRBV18,TRBJ2-3,NA,NA,TGTGCCAGCTCACCAAGGGACACTGGCACAGATACGCAGTATTTT,CASSPRDTGTDTQYF
TRBV7-2,TRBJ2-7,NA,NA,TGTGCCAGCAGCTTAGTCCGGGGGGCCCTGTACGAGCAGTACTTC,CASSLVRGALYEQYF
TRBV23-1,TRBJ1-2,NA,NA,TGCGCCAGCAGTCATCTTGGACACAGCTATGGCTACACCTTC,CASSHLGHSYGYTF
TRBV5-1,TRBJ1-2,TRBD1,NA,TGCGCCAGCAGCGGGGGGACAGGTGCCCGCTATGGCTACACCTTC,CASSGGTGARYGYTF
TRBV18,TRBJ2-7,TRBD1,NA,TGTGCCAGCTCACCAGGACAGGGAAGGGACGAGCAGTACTTC,CASSPGQGRDEQYF
TRBV7-6,TRBJ1-3,NA,NA,TGTGCCAGCAGCCGTTCCTCGGGGGGAGGAAACACCATATATTTT,CASSRSSGGGNTIYF
TRBV12-3/TRBV12-4,TRBJ1-1,NA,NA,TGTGCCAGCAGACCGGGACAGAACACTGAAGCTTTCTTT,CASRPGQNTEAFF
TRBV19,TRBJ1-1,NA,NA,TGTGCCAGTCACAGGGCAGGGACTGAAGCTTTCTTT,CASHRAGTEAFF
TRBV5-1,TRBJ1-4,NA,once,TGCGCCAGCAGCTTGGGGACAGCAACTAATGAAAAACTGTTTTTT,CASSLGTATNEKLFF
TRBV5-1,TRBJ2-1,TRBD2,NA,TGCGCCAGCAGCCGGATTCCCCTTGGGAGCGGGGAACACAATGAGCAGTTCTTC,CASSRIPLGSGEHNEQFF
TRBV9,TRBJ1-2,TRBD1,NA,TGTGCCAGCAGCGCGACAGGGGGAAACTATGGCTACACCTTC,CASSATGGNYGYTF
TRBV25-1,TRBJ1-1,TRBD1,once,TGTGCCAGCAGTGACCCGACAGGGAGGACTGAAGCTTTCTTT,CASSDPTGRTEAFF
TRBV4-1,TRBJ1-5,NA,NA,TGCGCCAGCAGCCAAGACGGGGTTCGGCAGCCCCAGCATTTT,CASSQDGVRQPQHF
TRBV6-5,TRBJ2-5,TRBD2,NA,TGTGCCAGCAGTTCTGCGCGGGGGGGAGAGACCCAGTACTTC,CASSSARGGETQYF
TRBV18,TRBJ1-1,NA,NA,TGTGCCAGCTCACCACCAAACGTGGCCACTGAAGCTTTCTTT,CASSPPNVATEAFF
TRBV7-8,TRBJ2-4,TRBD2,NA,TGTGCCAGCAGCCAAGGGGGGGGACTAGTGGACTTC,CASSQGGGLVDF
TRBV6-6,TRBJ2-3,TRBD2,NA,TGTGCCAGCAGTTCGCAACTAGCGGGGAGCACAGATACGCAGTATTTT,CASSSQLAGSTDTQYF
TRBV10-3,TRBJ2-7,NA,NA,TGTGCCATCAGTGGATCCAGCTACGAGCAGTACTTC,CAISGSSYEQYF
TRBV4-2,TRBJ1-3,NA,NA,TGTGCCAGCAGCCTAGGGGCAGGGTCTGGAAACACCATATATTTT,CASSLGAGSGNTIYF